One sample yielded the 2 T cell receptor beta chains listed below, sequenced in a study of Tregs in tolerant kidney transplant recipients. Libraries were prepared by immunoSEQ multiplex PCR; TCRdb keeps only in-frame clonotypes and omits some of them. The table shows under 95,000 clones, with roughly 90% occurring only once. The sequencing here drew on Tregs from blood, taken before the transplant. The receptors shown here come from a human donor who received a combined kidney and bone marrow transplant.

The chain uses TRBV18 and TRBJ1-6, with unresolved D. The CDR3 covers 14 residues. CDR1 and CDR2 (germline): KGHSH, LQKENI. V shed 0 bases and J shed 12 bases, with 12 bases lying between them. The CDR3 loop reads CASSPPGTAGPLHF. CDR3 DNA: TGTGCCAGCTCACCACCGGGTACAGCTGGACCCCTCCACTTT. Complete variable domain (other parts from reference TRBV18 and TRBJ1-6): NAGVMQNPRHLVRRRGQEARLRCSPMKGHSHVYWYRQLPEEGLKFMVYLQKENIIDESGMPKERFSAEFPKEGPSILRIQQVVRGDSAAYFCASSPPGTAGPLHFGNGTRLTVT.

This clone has only one observation. CDR3 protein: CASSRTSGYSTDTQYF. CDR3 nucleotides: TGTGCCAGCAGCCGGACTAGCGGGTATAGCACAGATACGCAGTATTTT. The genes are TRBV5-5 and TRBJ2-3, with 11 positions matching TRBD2. This CDR3 is 16 amino acids long. Germline loops: CDR1 SGHKS, CDR2 YYEKEE (reference sequence). The V gene end was trimmed by 4 bases and the J gene end by 0 bases; junction bases not matched to a gene: 4.